This T cell receptor (beta chain) was sequenced in a study of blood T cell repertoires in COVID-19. Only in-frame clones appear in the TCRdb table, and some are missing; sequencing was by immunoSEQ multiplex PCR. This table holds more than 250,000 clones, around four fifths found once. The sequence was collected from a woman aged 45 to 65 with acute or convalescent COVID-19. Sequenced: peripheral blood.

The CDR3 nucleotides read TGTGCCAGCAGAGCCGGGACAGCGAACACCGGGGAGCTGTTTTTT. Amino acid sequence: CASRAGTANTGELFF. V and J are TRBV7-2 and TRBJ2-2, with 7 positions matching TRBD1. Germline V gene data show CDR1 as SGHTA and CDR2 as FQGNSA. Trimming removed 6 bases from V and 0 bases from J; junction bases left unmatched: 4. The CDR3 has 15 residues.